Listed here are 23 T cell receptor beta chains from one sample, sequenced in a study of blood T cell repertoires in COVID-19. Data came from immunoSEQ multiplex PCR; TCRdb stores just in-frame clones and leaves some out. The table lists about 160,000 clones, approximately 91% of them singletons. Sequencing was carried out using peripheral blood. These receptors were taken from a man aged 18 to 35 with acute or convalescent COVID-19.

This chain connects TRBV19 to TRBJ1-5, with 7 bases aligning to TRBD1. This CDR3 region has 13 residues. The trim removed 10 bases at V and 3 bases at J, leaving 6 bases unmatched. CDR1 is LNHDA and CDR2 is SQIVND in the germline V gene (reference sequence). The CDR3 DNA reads TGTGCCACAAGCGACAGGGTCAATCAGCCCCAGCATTTT. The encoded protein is CATSDRVNQPQHF.

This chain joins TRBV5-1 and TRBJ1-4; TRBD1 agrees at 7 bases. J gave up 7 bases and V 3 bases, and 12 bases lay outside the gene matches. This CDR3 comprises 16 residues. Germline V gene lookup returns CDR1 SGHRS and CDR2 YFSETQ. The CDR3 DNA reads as TGCGCCAGCAGCTCTGACAGGGCGTCGGCGGGTGAAAAACTGTTTTTT. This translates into CASSSDRASAGEKLFF. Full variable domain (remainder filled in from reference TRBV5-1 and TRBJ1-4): KAGVTQTPRYLIKTRGQQVTLSCSPISGHRSVSWYQQTPGQGLQFLFEYFSETQRNKGNFPGRFSGRQFSNSRSEMNVSTLELGDSALYLCASSSDRASAGEKLFFGSGTQLSVL.

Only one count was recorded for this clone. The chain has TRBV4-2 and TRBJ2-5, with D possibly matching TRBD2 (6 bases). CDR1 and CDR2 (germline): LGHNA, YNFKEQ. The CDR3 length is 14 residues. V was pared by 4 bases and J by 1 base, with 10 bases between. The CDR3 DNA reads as TGTGCCAGCAGCCCCCCGACTAGCCAAGAGACCCAGTACTTC. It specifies CASSPPTSQETQYF.

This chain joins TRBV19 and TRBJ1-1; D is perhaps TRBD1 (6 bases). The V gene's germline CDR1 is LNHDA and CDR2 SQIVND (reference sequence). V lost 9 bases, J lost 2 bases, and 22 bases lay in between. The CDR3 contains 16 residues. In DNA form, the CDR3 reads TGTGCCAGCCATGGGAGGGGGGGGCGAGAAAACACTGAAGCTTTCTTT. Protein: CASHGRGGRENTEAFF.

The CDR3 loop is CASSLSGDPQYGYTF. The DNA of the CDR3 is TGTGCCAGCAGCTTAAGCGGGGACCCGCAATATGGCTACACCTTC. The chain uses TRBV7-9 and TRBJ1-2; maybe TRBD1 (5 bases). Germline V CDR1 and CDR2: SEHNR, FQNEAQ (reference sequence). This CDR3 has 15 residues. The V end was cut by 2 bases, the J end by 5 bases, with 15 bases between.

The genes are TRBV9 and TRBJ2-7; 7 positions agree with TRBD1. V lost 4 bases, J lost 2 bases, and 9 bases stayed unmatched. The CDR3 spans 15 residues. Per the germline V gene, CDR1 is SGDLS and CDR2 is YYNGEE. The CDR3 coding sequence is TGTGCCAGCAGCCCTTTATGGGACAGTGCCTACGAGCAGTACTTC. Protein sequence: CASSPLWDSAYEQYF.

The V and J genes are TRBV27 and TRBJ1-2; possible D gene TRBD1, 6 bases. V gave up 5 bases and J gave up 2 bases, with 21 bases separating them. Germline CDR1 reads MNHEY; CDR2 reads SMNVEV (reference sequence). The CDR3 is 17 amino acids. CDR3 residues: CASSPSYSGTGNYGYTF. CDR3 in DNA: TGTGCCAGCAGTCCATCATACTCGGGCACAGGGAACTATGGCTACACCTTC.

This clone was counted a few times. The CDR3 protein is CASSDSSGRAVWAGELFF. CDR3 coding DNA: TGTGCCAGCAGCGACTCGAGCGGGAGGGCGGTTTGGGCCGGGGAGCTGTTTTTT. The chain combines TRBV2 with TRBJ2-2, with 10 bases aligning to TRBD2. Losses at the gene ends were 6 bases for V and 6 bases for J; bases not matched to a gene: 16. Germline V gene lookup returns CDR1 SNHLY and CDR2 FYNNEI. The CDR3 has 18 amino acids.

DNA of the CDR3: TGTGCCAGCTCACCGGAACAACAGGGGACCTATGGCTACACCTTC. As protein: CASSPEQQGTYGYTF. The chain links TRBV18 to TRBJ1-2; 7 nucleotides align to TRBD1. The CDR3 sequence is 15 residues long. V was pared by 3 bases and J by 4 bases, with 8 bases of the junction left unmatched. CDR1 KGHSH and CDR2 LQKENI come from the germline V gene.

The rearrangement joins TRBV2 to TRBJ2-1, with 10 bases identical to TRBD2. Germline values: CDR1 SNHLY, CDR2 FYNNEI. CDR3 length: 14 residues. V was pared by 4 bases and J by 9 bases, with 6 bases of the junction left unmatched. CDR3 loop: CASSALAGVGEQFF. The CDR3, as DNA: TGTGCCAGCAGTGCTCTAGCGGGAGTTGGTGAGCAGTTCTTC.

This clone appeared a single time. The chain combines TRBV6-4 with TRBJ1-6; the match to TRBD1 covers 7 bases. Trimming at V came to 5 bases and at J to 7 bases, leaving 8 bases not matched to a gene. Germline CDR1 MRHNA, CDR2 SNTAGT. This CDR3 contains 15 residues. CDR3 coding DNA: TGTGCCAGCAGTCAACAGGGGAGCAGGAATTCACCCCTCCACTTT. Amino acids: CASSQQGSRNSPLHF.

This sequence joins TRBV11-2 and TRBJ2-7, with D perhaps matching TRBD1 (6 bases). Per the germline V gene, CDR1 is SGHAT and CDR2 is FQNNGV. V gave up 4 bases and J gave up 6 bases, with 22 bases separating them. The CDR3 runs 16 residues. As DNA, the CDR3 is TGTGCCAGCAGCTCAACCGGGACAAGTTTCCTGGGCGAGCAGTACTTC. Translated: CASSSTGTSFLGEQYF. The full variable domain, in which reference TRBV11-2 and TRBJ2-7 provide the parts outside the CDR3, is EAGVAQSPRYKIIEKRQSVAFWCNPISGHATLYWYQQILGQGPKLLIQFQNNGVVDDSQLPKDRFSAERLKGVDSTLKIQPAKLEDSAVYLCASSSTGTSFLGEQYFGPGTRLTVT.

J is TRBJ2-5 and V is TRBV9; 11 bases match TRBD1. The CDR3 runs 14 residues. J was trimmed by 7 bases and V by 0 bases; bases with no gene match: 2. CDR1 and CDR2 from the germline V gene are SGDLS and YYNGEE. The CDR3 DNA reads TGTGCCAGCAGCGTAGTTGGGACAGGGGGGACCCAGTACTTC. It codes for CASSVVGTGGTQYF.

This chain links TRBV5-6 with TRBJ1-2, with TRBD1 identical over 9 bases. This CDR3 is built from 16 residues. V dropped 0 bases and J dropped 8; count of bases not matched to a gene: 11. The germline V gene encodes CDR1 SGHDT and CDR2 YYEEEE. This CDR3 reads CASSLGLPQGAGGYTF. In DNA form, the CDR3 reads TGTGCCAGCAGCTTGGGGCTCCCACAGGGGGCGGGAGGCTACACCTTC. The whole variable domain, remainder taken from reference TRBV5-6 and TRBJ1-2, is DAGVTQSPTHLIKTRGQQVTLRCSPKSGHDTVSWYQQALGQGPQFIFQYYEEEERQRGNFPDRFSGHQFPNYSSELNVNALLLGDSALYLCASSLGLPQGAGGYTFGSGTRLTVV.

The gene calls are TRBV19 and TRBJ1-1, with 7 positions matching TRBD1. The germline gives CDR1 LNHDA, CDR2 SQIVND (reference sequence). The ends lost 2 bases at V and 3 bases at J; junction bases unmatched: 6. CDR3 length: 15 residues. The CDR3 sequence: CASSIMGQTDTEAFF. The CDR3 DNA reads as TGTGCCAGTAGTATAATGGGACAGACTGACACTGAAGCTTTCTTT.

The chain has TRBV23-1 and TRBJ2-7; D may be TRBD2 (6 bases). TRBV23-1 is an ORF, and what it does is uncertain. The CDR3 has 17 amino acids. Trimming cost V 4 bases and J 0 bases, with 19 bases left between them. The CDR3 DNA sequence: TGCGCCAGCAGTCCATTAATCGGGCGGGGCAGCTCCTACGAGCAGTACTTC. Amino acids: CASSPLIGRGSSYEQYF.

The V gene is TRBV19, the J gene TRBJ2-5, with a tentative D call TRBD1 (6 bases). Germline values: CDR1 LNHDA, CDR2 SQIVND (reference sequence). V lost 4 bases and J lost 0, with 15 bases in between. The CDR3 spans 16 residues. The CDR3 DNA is TGTGCCAGTAGTACTACAGGGAAGTGGTACCAAGAGACCCAGTACTTC. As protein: CASSTTGKWYQETQYF. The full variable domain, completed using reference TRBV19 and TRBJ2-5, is DGGITQSPKYLFRKEGQNVTLSCEQNLNHDAMYWYRQDPGQGLRLIYYSQIVNDFQKGDIAEGYSVSREKKESFPLTVTSAQKNPTAFYLCASSTTGKWYQETQYFGPGTRLLVL.

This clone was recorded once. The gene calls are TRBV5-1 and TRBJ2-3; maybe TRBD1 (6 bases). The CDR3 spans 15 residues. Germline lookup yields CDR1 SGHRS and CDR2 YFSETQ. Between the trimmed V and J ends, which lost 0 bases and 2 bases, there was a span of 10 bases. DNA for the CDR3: TGCGCCAGCAGCTTGGGACCGGGACACACAGATACGCAGTATTTT. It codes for CASSLGPGHTDTQYF. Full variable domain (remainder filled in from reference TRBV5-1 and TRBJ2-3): KAGVTQTPRYLIKTRGQQVTLSCSPISGHRSVSWYQQTPGQGLQFLFEYFSETQRNKGNFPGRFSGRQFSNSRSEMNVSTLELGDSALYLCASSLGPGHTDTQYFGPGTRLTVL.

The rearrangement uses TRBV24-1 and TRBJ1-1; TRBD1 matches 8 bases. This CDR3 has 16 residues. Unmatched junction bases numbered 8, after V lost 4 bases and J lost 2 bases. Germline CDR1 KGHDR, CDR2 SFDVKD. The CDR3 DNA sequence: TGTGCCACCAGTGAGTGGGGGCAGGGGGCAAACACTGAAGCTTTCTTT. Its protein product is CATSEWGQGANTEAFF.

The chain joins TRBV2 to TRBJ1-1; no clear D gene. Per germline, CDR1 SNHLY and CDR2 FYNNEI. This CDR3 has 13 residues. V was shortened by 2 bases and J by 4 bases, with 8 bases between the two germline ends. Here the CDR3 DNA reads TGTGCCAGCAGTGAAACGGACTCCACTGAAGCTTTCTTT. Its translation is CASSETDSTEAFF. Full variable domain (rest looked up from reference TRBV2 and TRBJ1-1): EPEVTQTPSHQVTQMGQEVILRCVPISNHLYFYWYRQILGQKVEFLVSFYNNEISEKSEIFDDQFSVERPDGSNFTLKIRSTKLEDSAMYFCASSETDSTEAFFGQGTRLTVV.

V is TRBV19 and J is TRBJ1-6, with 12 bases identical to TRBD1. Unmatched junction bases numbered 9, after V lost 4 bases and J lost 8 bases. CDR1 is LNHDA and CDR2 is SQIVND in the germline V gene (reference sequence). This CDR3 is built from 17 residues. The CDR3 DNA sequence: TGTGCCAGTAGTAAGGGGACAGGGGGCGTCGGGGATTCACCCCTCCACTTT. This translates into CASSKGTGGVGDSPLHF. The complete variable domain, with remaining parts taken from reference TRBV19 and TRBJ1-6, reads DGGITQSPKYLFRKEGQNVTLSCEQNLNHDAMYWYRQDPGQGLRLIYYSQIVNDFQKGDIAEGYSVSREKKESFPLTVTSAQKNPTAFYLCASSKGTGGVGDSPLHFGNGTRLTVT.

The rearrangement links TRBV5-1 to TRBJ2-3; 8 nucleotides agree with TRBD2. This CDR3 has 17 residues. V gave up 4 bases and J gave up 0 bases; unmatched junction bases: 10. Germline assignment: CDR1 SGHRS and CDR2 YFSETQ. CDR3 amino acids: CASSPLLTSGSTDTQYF. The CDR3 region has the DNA TGCGCCAGCAGCCCACTCCTTACTAGCGGTAGCACAGATACGCAGTATTTT.

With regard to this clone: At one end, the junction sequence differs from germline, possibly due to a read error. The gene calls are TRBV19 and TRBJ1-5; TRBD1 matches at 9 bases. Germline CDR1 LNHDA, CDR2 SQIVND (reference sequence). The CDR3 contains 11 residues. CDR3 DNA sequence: TGTGCCAGTCATGGGGGACAGGGCCTTTTTTTT. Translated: CASHGGQGLFF. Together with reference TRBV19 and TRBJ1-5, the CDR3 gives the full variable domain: DGGITQSPKYLFRKEGQNVTLSCEQNLNHDAMYWYRQDPGQGLRLIYYSQIVNDFQKGDIAEGYSVSREKKESFPLTVTSAQKNPTAFYLCASHGGQGLFFGDGTRLSIL.